Here is one TCR beta chain with its context. Its specificity is not known. There are 11 residues in the CDR3. V dropped 6 bases and J dropped 5; count of bases not matched to a gene: 0. Germline CDR1 is LNHDA and CDR2 is SQIVND (reference sequence). This entry is derived from a study of beta chain features in type 1 diabetes. Across the whole study: Researchers looked at 107,917,701 sorted cells across all samples. Study-wide results and caveats: TCRB CDR3s were moderately but significantly shorter in Type 1 diabetes patients in all four CD4+ subsets.

The authors reverse transcribed all of the isolated RNA, so sequencing captured expressed TCRB transcripts. Some clones are missing from TCRdb's copy, which holds only in-frame ones; the method was immunoSEQ multiplex PCR. The sample holds some 150,000 clones, about an eighth seen once. This chain links TRBV19 with TRBJ2-5; 7 nucleotides agree with TRBD2. Input material: central memory CD4+ T cells from blood. This TCR was sampled from a young man with type 1 diabetes. This CDR3 is CASRLAETQYF. In DNA, the CDR3 is TGTGCCAGTAGACTAGCGGAGACCCAGTACTTC.